Shown below are 27 T cell receptor beta chains from a single sample sequenced in a study of blood T cell repertoires in COVID-19. The data were produced by immunoSEQ multiplex PCR, yet TCRdb's version contains in-frame clones alone and is incomplete. Here the sample spans about 140,000 clones, 80% to 90% being singletons. What was sequenced was PBMCs or T cells enriched from blood (not recorded which). Source of these receptors: a man aged 55 to 70 who had recovered from COVID-19.

The V call is TRBV3-1 (or the pseudogene TRBV3-2), the J call TRBJ1-6, with D maybe TRBD1 (6 bases). In germline, CDR1 is LGHDT, CDR2 YNNKEL (reference sequence). The length of the CDR3 is 15 residues. The V end lost 0 bases, the J end lost 5 bases, and 8 bases lay between the germline ends. The CDR3 is CASSQDKGDNSPLHF. The CDR3 coding sequence is TGTGCCAGCAGCCAAGATAAGGGGGATAATTCACCCCTCCACTTT.

J is TRBJ1-1 and V is TRBV19; 7 bases line up with TRBD1. The CDR3 runs 13 residues. Germline loops: CDR1 LNHDA, CDR2 SQIVND (reference sequence). Trimming removed 4 bases from V and 5 bases from J; junction bases left unmatched: 4. This CDR3 reads CASSREQGTEAFF. CDR3 coding DNA: TGTGCCAGTAGTAGAGAACAGGGGACTGAAGCTTTCTTT.

This chain connects TRBV11-1 to TRBJ1-1, with D perhaps TRBD1 (5 bases). The CDR3 has 16 amino acids. The germline gives CDR1 SGHAT, CDR2 FQDESV (reference sequence). V lost 3 bases and J 8 bases, leaving 22 bases between the germline ends. The CDR3 nucleotides read TGTGCCAGCAGCTTCACTTTGATTGCGGGGCGCGGAGAAGCTTTCTTT. Its translation is CASSFTLIAGRGEAFF. The full variable domain, rest sourced from reference TRBV11-1 and TRBJ1-1, is EAEVAQSPRYKITEKSQAVAFWCDPISGHATLYWYRQILGQGPELLVQFQDESVVDDSQLPKDRFSAERLKGVDSTLKIQPAELGDSAMYLCASSFTLIAGRGEAFFGQGTRLTVV.

The sample holds a few counts of this clone. The rearrangement joins TRBV11-2 to TRBJ2-7, with a possible D match to TRBD1 (5 bases). V dropped 5 bases and J dropped 3 bases, with 14 bases sitting between them. Per the germline V gene, CDR1 is SGHAT and CDR2 is FQNNGV. The CDR3 loop spans 14 amino acids. CDR3 coding DNA: TGTGCCAGCAGCGCGACAGCAACTCTCTACGAGCAGTACTTC. The encoded protein is CASSATATLYEQYF. Drawing the rest from reference TRBV11-2 and TRBJ2-7, the complete variable domain is EAGVAQSPRYKIIEKRQSVAFWCNPISGHATLYWYQQILGQGPKLLIQFQNNGVVDDSQLPKDRFSAERLKGVDSTLKIQPAKLEDSAVYLCASSATATLYEQYFGPGTRLTVT.

The V gene is TRBV6-5, the J gene TRBJ2-2, with TRBD2 identical over 8 bases. Unmatched junction bases numbered 4, after V lost 2 bases and J lost 5 bases. Germline V gives CDR1 MNHEY, CDR2 SVGAGI. The CDR3 spans 15 residues. This chain's CDR3 is CASSYALAGTGELFF. The CDR3 bases are TGTGCCAGCAGTTACGCTCTAGCGGGTACCGGGGAGCTGTTTTTT.

The rearrangement links TRBV30 to TRBJ2-3, with TRBD1 identical over 7 bases. Per germline, CDR1 GTSNPN and CDR2 SVGIG (reference sequence). This CDR3 is 14 amino acids long. V lost 2 bases to trimming and J lost 4 bases; unmatched junction nucleotides: 6. The CDR3 here is CAWSPRTGSDTQYF. For the CDR3, the DNA is TGTGCCTGGAGTCCGCGGACAGGCTCAGATACGCAGTATTTT.

The CDR3 DNA follows: TGTGCCAGCAGGCTTCACTCTCGGAATCAGCCCCAGCATTTT. This encodes CASRLHSRNQPQHF. The V and J genes are TRBV28 and TRBJ1-5; D is ambiguous. In germline, CDR1 is MDHEN, CDR2 SYDVKM. The CDR3 length is 14 residues. The V end was cut by 6 bases, the J end by 4 bases, with 13 bases between.

The chain uses TRBV25-1 and TRBJ1-1; tentatively, D is TRBD1 (6 bases). The CDR3 has 13 amino acids. Trimming removed 5 bases at V and 2 bases at J, with 9 bases between. Germline lookup yields CDR1 MGHDK and CDR2 SYGVNS. The CDR3 loop reads CASSPGQNTEAFF. The CDR3 DNA is TGTGCCAGCAGTCCGGGACAAAACACTGAAGCTTTCTTT.

This chain uses TRBV5-1 with TRBJ2-7, with 9 bases aligning to TRBD2. J was trimmed by 7 bases and V by 4 bases; bases with no gene match: 12. Germline CDR1 and CDR2: SGHRS and YFSETQ. This CDR3 is 15 amino acids long. The CDR3 loop is CASSHLSGGQGEQYF. CDR3 bases: TGCGCCAGCAGCCACCTGAGCGGGGGGCAAGGGGAGCAGTACTTC. Looking up the rest from reference TRBV5-1 and TRBJ2-7 gives the full variable domain: KAGVTQTPRYLIKTRGQQVTLSCSPISGHRSVSWYQQTPGQGLQFLFEYFSETQRNKGNFPGRFSGRQFSNSRSEMNVSTLELGDSALYLCASSHLSGGQGEQYFGPGTRLTVT.

The chain recombines TRBV30 with TRBJ1-2; D gene uncertain. V was clipped by 0 bases and J by 4 bases, with 12 bases between them. The CDR3 has 14 residues. Germline CDR1 is GTSNPN and CDR2 is SVGIG (reference sequence). Written as DNA, the CDR3 is TGTGCCTGGAGTGTCCCCGGAGGAGGCTATGGCTACACCTTC. Translating it yields CAWSVPGGGYGYTF.

The rearrangement links TRBV5-1 to TRBJ1-1; D perhaps matches TRBD1 (6 bases). The CDR3 sequence is 15 residues long. Trimming stripped 2 bases from V and 2 bases from J, with 13 bases between. Germline V gene data show CDR1 as SGHRS and CDR2 as YFSETQ. CDR3 region: CASSLWEGQNTEAFF. The CDR3, as DNA: TGCGCCAGCAGCTTATGGGAGGGACAAAACACTGAAGCTTTCTTT. The variable domain in full, completed from reference TRBV5-1 and TRBJ1-1, reads KAGVTQTPRYLIKTRGQQVTLSCSPISGHRSVSWYQQTPGQGLQFLFEYFSETQRNKGNFPGRFSGRQFSNSRSEMNVSTLELGDSALYLCASSLWEGQNTEAFFGQGTRLTVV.

The chain combines TRBV29-1 with TRBJ2-2, with 9 bases lining up with TRBD2. CDR3 size: 15 residues. The J segment lost 8 bases and the V segment lost 2 bases, leaving 9 bases of the junction unmatched. The germline gives CDR1 SQVTM, CDR2 ANQGSEA. CDR3 loop: CSVEMREGHAGELFF. The CDR3 region has the DNA TGCAGCGTTGAAATGCGGGAGGGCCATGCTGGGGAGCTGTTTTTT.

The chain joins TRBV2 to TRBJ2-2, with 10 bases fitting TRBD2. CDR3 length: 16 amino acids. Germline V gene sequence: CDR1 SNHLY, CDR2 FYNNEI. The trim removed 6 bases at V and 4 bases at J, leaving 8 bases unmatched. CDR3 loop: CASRSGLADLTGELFF. The CDR3 coding sequence is TGTGCCAGCAGGTCCGGACTAGCGGACCTCACCGGGGAGCTGTTTTTT.

The chain has TRBV5-1 and TRBJ2-3; 8 bases map to TRBD1. The CDR3 length is 16 residues. V lost 3 bases to trimming and J lost 1 base; unmatched junction nucleotides: 7. Germline CDR1 is SGHRS and CDR2 is YFSETQ. The CDR3 protein is CASSWRQGRGTDTQYF. CDR3 DNA: TGCGCCAGCAGCTGGCGACAGGGGAGAGGCACAGATACGCAGTATTTT.

This rearrangement joins TRBV10-3 to TRBJ2-7; 9 bases agree with TRBD2. V was clipped by 0 bases and J by 2 bases; unmatched bases: 5. The CDR3 is made up of 16 amino acids. Germline V gene data show CDR1 as ENHRY and CDR2 as SYGVKD. The CDR3 sequence: CAISESGSGSPYEQYF. The CDR3 region has the DNA TGTGCCATCAGTGAGTCGGGTAGCGGGAGCCCCTACGAGCAGTACTTC.

This chain's CDR3 is CASSLSPTRGGSQPQHF. The CDR3 bases are TGTGCCAGCAGCTTAAGTCCCACACGGGGAGGAAGTCAGCCCCAGCATTTT. V is TRBV7-8 and J is TRBJ1-5; D gene uncertain. Trimming left V 2 bases short and J 6 bases short, with 20 bases between. The CDR3 sequence is 17 residues long. Germline V gene sequence: CDR1 SGHVS, CDR2 FQNEAQ.

V usage is TRBV6-5 and J usage is TRBJ2-1, with 7 bases aligning to TRBD2. The CDR3 has 14 amino acids. Trimming removed 5 bases from V and 6 bases from J; junction bases left unmatched: 7. Germline V gives CDR1 MNHEY, CDR2 SVGAGI. This CDR3 reads CASSMRWGGNEQFF. In nucleotides, the CDR3 is TGTGCCAGCAGTATGCGGTGGGGGGGCAATGAGCAGTTCTTC.

The chain employs TRBV15 and TRBJ2-5; TRBD2 is a possible D gene (6 bases). Trimming removed 4 bases at V and 4 bases at J, with 19 bases between. Germline V gene lookup returns CDR1 LNHNV and CDR2 YYDKDF (reference sequence). The CDR3 is 16 residues long. The CDR3 DNA sequence: TGTGCCACCAGCACCTATAGCGCAACCGGGGGAGAGACCCAGTACTTC. Translating it yields CATSTYSATGGETQYF.

The genes are TRBV5-1 and TRBJ2-7; D gene ambiguous. Trimming removed 3 bases at V and 3 bases at J, with 10 bases between. The CDR3 spans 13 residues. Germline V CDR1 and CDR2: SGHRS, YFSETQ. CDR3 DNA sequence: TGCGCCAGCAGCTCGACTTGGAACTACGAGCAGTACTTC. As protein: CASSSTWNYEQYF. The whole variable domain, remainder taken from reference TRBV5-1 and TRBJ2-7, is KAGVTQTPRYLIKTRGQQVTLSCSPISGHRSVSWYQQTPGQGLQFLFEYFSETQRNKGNFPGRFSGRQFSNSRSEMNVSTLELGDSALYLCASSSTWNYEQYFGPGTRLTVT.

V is TRBV10-3 and J is TRBJ2-7, with TRBD1 as a possible D gene (5 bases). This CDR3 has 12 amino acids. V shed 6 bases and J shed 6 bases, with 12 bases lying between them. Germline V lookup: CDR1 ENHRY, CDR2 SYGVKD. The CDR3 coding sequence is TGTGCCATCAGGGCGACAGTCGGCGAGCAGTACTTC. Amino acids: CAIRATVGEQYF.

This chain joins TRBV29-1 and TRBJ1-4, with 8 bases aligning to TRBD1. In germline, CDR1 is SQVTM, CDR2 ANQGSEA. V lost 7 bases, J lost 8 bases, and 9 bases stayed unmatched. This CDR3 contains 13 residues. The CDR3 DNA reads as TGCAGCGCTTTAGGACAGGGACGAGAAAAACTGTTTTTT. This gives the protein CSALGQGREKLFF.

This clone came up once. The gene calls are TRBV2 and TRBJ2-5, with 12 bases aligning to TRBD1. Trimming took 7 bases from V and 4 from J; bases not matched to a gene: 4. Germline V lookup: CDR1 SNHLY, CDR2 FYNNEI. There are 14 residues in the CDR3. The CDR3 coding sequence is TGTGCCAGCAATAGGGACAGGGGGCGAGAGACCCAGTACTTC. It codes for CASNRDRGRETQYF.

J is TRBJ1-2 and V is TRBV3-1 (or the pseudogene TRBV3-2), with D tentatively TRBD1 (6 bases). The germline V and J ends were trimmed by 4 bases and 8 bases, with 14 bases remaining between them. The length of the CDR3 is 13 residues. CDR1 and CDR2 (germline): LGHDT, YNNKEL (reference sequence). CDR3 in amino acids: CASSRNRAGGYTF. The CDR3, as DNA: TGTGCCAGCAGCCGAAACAGGGCCGGAGGCTACACCTTC.

The chain recombines TRBV7-9 with TRBJ1-5, with D possibly matching TRBD1 (5 bases). CDR3 size: 12 residues. Trimming took off 2 bases at V and 11 bases at J, with 10 bases between the two ends. The V gene's germline CDR1 is SEHNR and CDR2 FQNEAQ (reference sequence). The CDR3 protein is CASSLLGEAQHF. CDR3 in DNA: TGTGCCAGCAGCTTACTAGGGGAGGCCCAGCATTTT.

The chain joins TRBV5-6 to TRBJ2-1; possibly TRBD2 for D (6 bases). The CDR3 runs to 11 residues. The germline gives CDR1 SGHDT, CDR2 YYEEEE. The V end lost 4 bases, the J end lost 14 bases, and 13 bases lay between the germline ends. The CDR3 DNA is TGTGCCAGCAGCGCCGCGAGGAGGGAGTTCTTC. Amino acid sequence: CASSAARREFF.

This chain connects TRBV2 to TRBJ1-2, with D perhaps matching TRBD1 (5 bases). Germline CDR1 reads SNHLY; CDR2 reads FYNNEI. The CDR3 is made up of 13 amino acids. Trimming removed 3 bases from V and 4 bases from J, with 9 bases in between. CDR3 nucleotide sequence: TGTGCCAGCAGTGAGACCCAGGGCTATGGCTACACCTTC. It encodes CASSETQGYGYTF. The whole variable domain, filled in from reference TRBV2 and TRBJ1-2, reads EPEVTQTPSHQVTQMGQEVILRCVPISNHLYFYWYRQILGQKVEFLVSFYNNEISEKSEIFDDQFSVERPDGSNFTLKIRSTKLEDSAMYFCASSETQGYGYTFGSGTRLTVV.

This rearrangement joins TRBV9 to TRBJ2-5, with 13 bases identical to TRBD2. The CDR3 covers 16 residues. Germline lookup yields CDR1 SGDLS and CDR2 YYNGEE. Trimming at V came to 4 bases and at J to 2 bases, leaving 5 bases not matched to a gene. The DNA for the CDR3 is TGTGCCAGCAGCCCCCGACTAGCGGGAGGACAAGAGACCCAGTACTTC. Translating gives CASSPRLAGGQETQYF.